These 26 T cell receptor beta chains share one sample of origin, sequenced in a study of T cell repertoires in cytomegalovirus infection. Antigen specificity for these receptors is unknown. TCRdb redid the calling of the reads with MiXCR, one entry per CDR3 protein. This table holds some 110,000 distinct CDR3 sequences, about 9.5% found once. The sequenced sample was PBMCs, sequenced either directly or after in vitro stimulation (not recorded which). Receptors were obtained from a human donor in good health (CMV status not recorded). Some clones in this sample may be carry-over from other donors' samples.

This chain connects TRBV20-1 to TRBJ2-1; the D is unclear. Trimming removed 0 bases from V and 2 bases from J, with 14 bases in between. This CDR3 is 16 amino acids long. Germline V gene sequence: CDR1 DFQATT, CDR2 SNEGSKA (reference sequence). CDR3 region: CSAREVWVAAYNEQFF. Written as DNA, the CDR3 is TGCAGTGCTAGAGAGGTCTGGGTAGCAGCCTACAATGAGCAGTTCTTC.

This clonotype was observed a few times. The chain has TRBV12-3 or TRBV12-4 and TRBJ1-4, with D possibly TRBD1 on 5 matching bases. This CDR3 has 18 residues. V shed 5 bases and J shed 0 bases, with 19 bases lying between them. The CDR3 is CASSLGTRWGSTNEKLFF. The CDR3 nucleotides read TGTGCCAGCAGTCTGGGGACCCGGTGGGGCTCAACTAATGAAAAACTGTTTTTT.

The chain carries TRBV20-1 and TRBJ1-2; 7 positions agree with TRBD1. CDR3 length: 16 amino acids. Germline CDR1 is DFQATT and CDR2 is SNEGSKA (reference sequence). As DNA, the CDR3 is TGCATGGCGGGGGGGGTTGACAGGGATCGATACTATGGCTACACCTTC. Its protein product is CMAGGVDRDRYYGYTF.

The chain is built from TRBV27 and TRBJ1-1, with D uncertain. The germline V and J ends were trimmed by 6 bases and 6 bases, with 11 bases remaining between them. This CDR3 has 12 residues. The germline gives CDR1 MNHEY, CDR2 SMNVEV (reference sequence). CDR3 loop: CASRDPGSEAFF. DNA for the CDR3: TGTGCCAGCAGAGACCCCGGATCTGAAGCTTTCTTT.

About this clonotype: A read error may be the cause here, since a much bigger clone is one base away. This chain joins TRBV10-3 and TRBJ2-7; D ambiguous. Germline V CDR1 and CDR2: ENHRY, SYGVKD. The CDR3 spans 12 residues. The CDR3 sequence: CAISDSSYKQYF. CDR3 DNA sequence: TGTGCCATCAGTGACTCCTCCTACAAGCAGTACTTC.

This chain uses TRBV11-3 with TRBJ1-1; weak D call: TRBD1 (5 bases). V was cut by 3 bases and J by 6 bases, with 17 bases left in between. This CDR3 comprises 15 residues. CDR1 and CDR2 (germline): SGHNT, YENEEA. The CDR3 loop is CASSFRGEQVAEAFF. Here the CDR3 DNA reads TGTGCCAGCAGCTTTAGGGGAGAACAGGTTGCTGAAGCTTTCTTT.

The chain has TRBV2 and TRBJ1-2; D remains ambiguous. Germline V gene sequence: CDR1 SNHLY, CDR2 FYNNEI. Deletions cut 3 bases from V and 2 bases from J, with 13 bases between. The CDR3 runs 15 residues. CDR3 in amino acids: CASSERTMANYGYTF. The CDR3 DNA reads TGTGCCAGCAGTGAGCGGACGATGGCGAACTATGGCTACACCTTC.

Ten or more counts support this clonotype. The CDR3 DNA is TGTGCCAGCAGCTACGGGGACATTTCAAACACTGAAGCTTTCTTT. It translates to CASSYGDISNTEAFF. The chain employs TRBV7-2 and TRBJ1-1; D possibly corresponds to TRBD1 (6 bases). Germline V lookup: CDR1 SGHTA, CDR2 FQGNSA. Trimming removed 4 bases at V and 2 bases at J, with 14 bases between. The CDR3 is 15 amino acids.

Ten or more counts support this clonotype. This chain uses TRBV6-2 or TRBV6-3 with TRBJ2-1, with 12 nucleotides matching TRBD2. CDR1 MNHEY and CDR2 SVGEGT come from the germline V gene. The V gene end was trimmed by 2 bases and the J gene end by 5 bases; junction bases not matched to a gene: 7. The CDR3 contains 17 residues. CDR3 in DNA: TGTGCCAGCAGTTACAGTAGGACTAGCGGGGAAAACAATGAGCAGTTCTTC. It yields the protein CASSYSRTSGENNEQFF.

Concerning this clonotype itself: This may arise from a read error, as a much more abundant clone is one base away. This CDR3 is missing its conserved last phenylalanine or tryptophan, likely due to a read error. V gene TRBV7-2 combines with J gene TRBJ2-1; D is undetermined. Germline values: CDR1 SGHTA, CDR2 FQGNSA. The CDR3 is 12 amino acids. Trimming stripped 2 bases from V and 4 bases from J, with 3 bases between. Here the CDR3 DNA reads TGTGCCAGCAGCTTACCTTACAATGAGCAGTTCATC. Translation gives CASSLPYNEQFI.

V is TRBV7-9 and J is TRBJ2-7; D gene unclear. Germline assignment: CDR1 SEHNR and CDR2 FQNEAQ (reference sequence). This CDR3 contains 13 residues. V lost 3 bases and J 6 bases, leaving 12 bases between the germline ends. The CDR3, as DNA: TGTGCCAGCAGCTTGAATCGTGGCCCCGAGCAGTACGTC. It yields the protein CASSLNRGPEQYV.

For the CDR3, the DNA is TGTGCCAGCAGCCCCCAGGGGGAGCTGTTTTTT. This sequence encodes CASSPQGELFF. The genes are TRBV7-2 and TRBJ2-2; D gene ambiguous. This CDR3 is 11 amino acids long. The germline V gene has CDR1 SGHTA and CDR2 FQGNSA. The V gene lost 5 bases and the J gene lost 8 bases, with 6 bases spanning the gap.

In DNA form, the CDR3 reads TGCAGTGCTAGAGACCCGTTGGGGGGAAGCGCCTACGAGCAGTACTTC. Encoded protein: CSARDPLGGSAYEQYF. V gene TRBV20-1 combines with J gene TRBJ2-7; possibly TRBD2 for D (6 bases). Trimming shortened V by 0 bases and J by 2 bases, and 17 bases separated the two germline ends. The germline V gene encodes CDR1 DFQATT and CDR2 SNEGSKA (reference sequence). The CDR3 covers 16 residues.

V is TRBV27 and J is TRBJ1-5; a possible D gene is TRBD1 (5 bases). CDR1 is MNHEY and CDR2 is SMNVEV in the germline V gene (reference sequence). The CDR3 is 13 residues long. Trimming cost V 5 bases and J 6 bases, with 11 bases left between them. CDR3 loop: CASSTRATQPQHF. In DNA form, the CDR3 reads TGTGCCAGCAGTACCAGGGCTACTCAGCCCCAGCATTTT.

This clonotype was observed at least ten times. This chain links TRBV29-1 with TRBJ2-1; 14 bases agree with TRBD2. With V trimmed by 4 bases and J by 1 base, 12 bases remained unmatched. The CDR3 consists of 19 residues. Germline-derived CDR1 and CDR2 are SQVTM and ANQGSEA. CDR3 residues: CSVVGTSGGSPSSYNEQFF. The CDR3 DNA follows: TGCAGCGTTGTGGGGACTAGCGGGGGCAGTCCGTCGTCCTACAATGAGCAGTTCTTC.

The sample holds a few counts of this clonotype. This rearrangement joins TRBV5-1 to TRBJ1-3; TRBD1 agrees at 9 bases. The germline V gene has CDR1 SGHRS and CDR2 YFSETQ. The CDR3 is 18 residues long. V lost 3 bases and J lost 0; bases outside the gene matches: 10. The CDR3 coding sequence is TGCGCCAGCAGCTGGGACCAGACAGGGGGTTTCTCTGGAAACACCATATATTTT. This translates into CASSWDQTGGFSGNTIYF.

The gene calls are TRBV10-3 and TRBJ1-1; TRBD1 matches at 11 bases. Trimming at V came to 6 bases and at J to 6 bases, leaving 6 bases not matched to a gene. The CDR3 sequence is 14 residues long. Germline V CDR1 and CDR2: ENHRY, SYGVKD. The CDR3 DNA is TGTGCCATCAGGCCGGGACAGGGGGGGCCTGAAGCTTTCTTT. As protein: CAIRPGQGGPEAFF.

The J gene is TRBJ2-1, the V gene TRBV7-2; TRBD2 matches at 11 bases. This CDR3 contains 16 residues. The V gene end was trimmed by 5 bases and the J gene end by 4 bases; junction bases not matched to a gene: 7. Germline-derived CDR1 and CDR2 are SGHTA and FQGNSA. CDR3 in amino acids: CASSISVAGGYNEQFF. CDR3 DNA: TGTGCCAGCAGCATAAGTGTAGCGGGAGGGTACAATGAGCAGTTCTTC.

Many counts were recorded for this clonotype. V and J are TRBV10-3 and TRBJ2-7; TRBD2 matches at 10 bases. V lost 3 bases to trimming and J lost 0 bases; unmatched junction nucleotides: 2. CDR3 size: 15 residues. Per germline, CDR1 ENHRY and CDR2 SYGVKD. CDR3: CAISDSSGSSYEQYF. The CDR3 nucleotides are TGTGCCATCAGTGATTCTAGCGGGAGCTCCTACGAGCAGTACTTC.

The CDR3 here is CASSPPTGELFF. The CDR3 nucleotides are TGTGCCAGCTCACCACCCACCGGGGAGCTGTTTTTT. The rearrangement uses TRBV18 and TRBJ2-2; D ambiguous. The CDR3 totals 12 residues. Deletions cut 0 bases from V and 4 bases from J, with 0 bases between. Germline CDR1 and CDR2: KGHSH and LQKENI.

This clonotype was observed once. This chain links TRBV27 with TRBJ2-5; 7 bases fit TRBD2. The V and J ends lost 9 bases and 7 bases, in that order; junction bases with no gene match: 5. The CDR3 has 11 residues. The V gene's germline CDR1 is MNHEY and CDR2 SMNVEV (reference sequence). This CDR3 reads CASSGWGTQYF. The DNA for the CDR3 is TGTGCCAGTAGCGGGTGGGGGACCCAGTACTTC.

The sample holds a few counts of this clonotype. The chain has TRBV6-5 and TRBJ2-7; the D gene could be TRBD1 or TRBD2 (5 bases each). The germline V and J ends were trimmed by 4 bases and 1 base, with 17 bases remaining between them. The CDR3 contains 16 residues. Germline V lookup: CDR1 MNHEY, CDR2 SVGAGI. CDR3 in amino acids: CASSLSVGETSYEQYF. In nucleotides, the CDR3 is TGTGCCAGCAGTTTGTCCGTGGGGGAGACTTCCTACGAGCAGTACTTC.

This clonotype came up a few times. The chain carries TRBV29-1 and TRBJ2-7; 8 bases are shared with TRBD2. The CDR3 extends over 16 amino acids. The ends lost 1 base at V and 4 bases at J; junction bases unmatched: 12. Germline assignment: CDR1 SQVTM and CDR2 ANQGSEA. The CDR3 coding sequence is TGCAGCGTTGAAGTCTTATCTCTAGCGGGTGATTACGAGCAGTACGTC. Its translation: CSVEVLSLAGDYEQYV.

For this clonotype: An end of the junction does not agree with germline; a read error may underlie this. V and J are TRBV12-3 or TRBV12-4 and TRBJ2-5; D tentatively fits TRBD1 or TRBD2 (5 bases each). This CDR3 is 12 amino acids long. CDR3 loop: CAGSGDGKTQYF. The CDR3, as DNA: TGTGCCGGCAGTGGGGACGGGAAGACCCAGTACTTC.

This clonotype showed up many times. V and J are TRBV6-2 or TRBV6-3 and TRBJ1-1; the D is unclear. V was trimmed by 4 bases and J by 6 bases, leaving 21 bases between them. The CDR3 sequence is 16 residues long. Germline lookup yields CDR1 MNHEY and CDR2 SVGEGT. In DNA form, the CDR3 reads TGTGCCAGCAGTTCCCCCATCAGGACGGAGGACGCTGAAGCTTTCTTT. This codes for CASSSPIRTEDAEAFF.

This clonotype was observed at least ten times. This chain links TRBV6-2 or TRBV6-3 with TRBJ1-4; D is uncertain. CDR1 and CDR2 (germline): MNHEY, SVGEGT. V lost 5 bases to trimming and J lost 5 bases, with 15 bases between them. This CDR3 spans 15 amino acids. The CDR3 nucleotides are TGTGCCAGCAGTCCAGGACGGATTTCAAATGAAAAACTGTTTTTT. It translates to CASSPGRISNEKLFF.